The 13 T cell receptor beta chains below were found in one sample sequenced in a study of blood T cell repertoires in COVID-19. Assay: immunoSEQ multiplex PCR; the TCRdb copy retains only in-frame clones and omits some. This sample has some 150,000 clones; 85% to 90% occur once, and the top ten carry less than 45%. The sequencing sample was made of peripheral blood. Receptors originate from a man aged 50 or older who had recovered from COVID-19.

The chain recombines TRBV7-9 with TRBJ2-5; 7 bases match TRBD1. From germline, CDR1 is SEHNR and CDR2 FQNEAQ (reference sequence). V lost 4 bases, J lost 5 bases, and 7 bases stayed unmatched. The CDR3 sequence is 14 residues long. The CDR3, as DNA: TGTGCCAGCAGCTCGACAGGGTTAAAGGAGACCCAGTACTTC. This translates into CASSSTGLKETQYF.

The genes are TRBV5-6 and TRBJ1-2; maybe TRBD1 (6 bases). The germline CDR1 and CDR2 sequences are SGHDT and YYEEEE. This CDR3 has 17 residues. V dropped 0 bases and J dropped 0 bases, with 15 bases sitting between them. In DNA, the CDR3 is TGTGCCAGCAGCTTGGAGGACAGCCGACTTTCTAACTATGGCTACACCTTC. Translating gives CASSLEDSRLSNYGYTF.

The CDR3 reads CASTLTPNTEAFF. Here the CDR3 DNA reads TGTGCCAGCACGCTGACACCGAACACTGAAGCTTTCTTT. The V and J genes are TRBV27 and TRBJ1-1; D not resolved. Germline loops: CDR1 MNHEY, CDR2 SMNVEV (reference sequence). The germline V and J ends were trimmed by 7 bases and 1 base, with 10 bases remaining between them. This CDR3 contains 13 residues.

This sequence joins TRBV6-5 and TRBJ1-4; D is uncertain. Trimming pared 6 bases from V and 3 bases from J, leaving 14 bases between. The CDR3 loop spans 15 amino acids. The germline V gene encodes CDR1 MNHEY and CDR2 SVGAGI. The DNA of the CDR3 is TGTGCCAGCAGCGGTTCGGAGGCGGCTAATGAAAAACTGTTTTTT. Translation: CASSGSEAANEKLFF.

This clone was seen a few times. The chain employs TRBV7-6 and TRBJ2-1; 11 nucleotides agree with TRBD2. Germline V gene sequence: CDR1 SGHVS, CDR2 FNYEAQ. Unmatched junction bases numbered 8, after V lost 4 bases and J lost 3 bases. The length of the CDR3 is 17 residues. The CDR3 loop reads CASSSSGTSGFYNEQFF. The CDR3 DNA reads as TGTGCCAGCAGCTCATCCGGGACTAGCGGTTTCTACAATGAGCAGTTCTTC.

V gene TRBV10-3 combines with J gene TRBJ1-1; D possibly corresponds to TRBD1 (6 bases). This CDR3 spans 16 amino acids. V was cut by 0 bases and J by 1 base, with 12 bases left in between. Germline CDR1 and CDR2: ENHRY and SYGVKD. CDR3 residues: CAISESWAQGNTEAFF. Here the CDR3 DNA reads TGTGCCATCAGTGAGTCCTGGGCACAGGGGAACACTGAAGCTTTCTTT.

The chain couples TRBV5-1 to TRBJ2-7; 9 bases map to TRBD1. The CDR3 has 13 amino acids. V shed 4 bases and J 5 bases; nucleotides not matched to a gene: 4. CDR1 and CDR2 from the germline V gene are SGHRS and YFSETQ. The CDR3 sequence: CASSTGTGNEQYF. CDR3 DNA sequence: TGCGCCAGCAGCACCGGGACAGGGAACGAGCAGTACTTC.

The chain joins TRBV15 to TRBJ2-1; 13 nucleotides align to TRBD2. V trimming: 4 bases; J trimming: 2 bases; junction bases outside the gene matches: 2. The CDR3 is 16 amino acids. From germline, CDR1 is LNHNV and CDR2 YYDKDF (reference sequence). This CDR3 is CATSIGTSGTYNEQFF. CDR3 bases: TGTGCCACCAGCATCGGGACTAGCGGGACCTACAATGAGCAGTTCTTC.

The chain links TRBV3-1 (or the pseudogene TRBV3-2) to TRBJ2-5; 12 bases fit TRBD2. Per germline, CDR1 LGHDT and CDR2 YNNKEL (reference sequence). Trimming took 4 bases from V and 7 from J; bases not matched to a gene: 13. The CDR3 spans 17 residues. The chain's CDR3 is CASSPTLAGGWLGTQYF. Here the CDR3 DNA reads TGTGCCAGCAGCCCAACGCTAGCGGGGGGGTGGTTGGGGACCCAGTACTTC.

This rearrangement joins TRBV10-3 to TRBJ2-1, with 8 bases lining up with TRBD1. Germline assignment: CDR1 ENHRY and CDR2 SYGVKD. The CDR3 totals 11 residues. V shed 9 bases and J 9 bases; nucleotides not matched to a gene: 4. The CDR3, as DNA: TGTGCCATTCTACAGGGGGGTGAGCAGTTCTTC. Its protein is CAILQGGEQFF.

The chain uses TRBV7-2 and TRBJ1-1, with 7 nucleotides matching TRBD1. The CDR3 loop spans 15 amino acids. J lost 2 bases, V lost 1 base, and 4 bases had no gene match. Germline CDR1 SGHTA, CDR2 FQGNSA. The CDR3 here is CASSLVTGANTEAFF. CDR3 bases: TGTGCCAGCAGCTTAGTCACAGGGGCAAACACTGAAGCTTTCTTT.

In this sample, this clone turned up a few times. The chain recombines TRBV5-4 with TRBJ2-2; TRBD1 agrees at 7 bases. The V gene end was trimmed by 5 bases and the J gene end by 4 bases; junction bases not matched to a gene: 8. The germline CDR1 and CDR2 sequences are SGHNT and YYREEE (reference sequence). This CDR3 region has 15 residues. CDR3 nucleotides: TGTGCCAGCAGGGCCGGGACAGAGCTCACCGGGGAGCTGTTTTTT. This codes for CASRAGTELTGELFF.

The chain has TRBV6-5 and TRBJ2-7; TRBD1 matches at 7 bases. This CDR3 is 16 amino acids long. V trimming: 0 bases; J trimming: 0 bases; junction bases outside the gene matches: 5. Per the germline V gene, CDR1 is MNHEY and CDR2 is SVGAGI. The CDR3 reads CASSYSTGLSSYEQYF. CDR3 sequence (DNA): TGTGCCAGCAGTTACTCGACAGGGCTCAGCTCCTACGAGCAGTACTTC.